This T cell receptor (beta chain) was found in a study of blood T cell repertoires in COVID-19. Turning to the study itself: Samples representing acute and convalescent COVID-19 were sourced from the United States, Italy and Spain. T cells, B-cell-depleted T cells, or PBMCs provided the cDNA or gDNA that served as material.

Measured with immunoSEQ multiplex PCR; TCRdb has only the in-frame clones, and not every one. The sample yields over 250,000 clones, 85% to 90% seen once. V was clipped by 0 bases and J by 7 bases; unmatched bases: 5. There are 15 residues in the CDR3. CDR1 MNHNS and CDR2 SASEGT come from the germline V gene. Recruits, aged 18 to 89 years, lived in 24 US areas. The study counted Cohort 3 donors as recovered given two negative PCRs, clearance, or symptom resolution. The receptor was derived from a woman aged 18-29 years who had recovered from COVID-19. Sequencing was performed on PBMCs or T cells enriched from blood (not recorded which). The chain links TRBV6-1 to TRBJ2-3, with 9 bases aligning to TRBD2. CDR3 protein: CASSEAPGLANTQYF. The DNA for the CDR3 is TGTGCCAGCAGTGAAGCCCCGGGACTAGCAAATACGCAGTATTTT.